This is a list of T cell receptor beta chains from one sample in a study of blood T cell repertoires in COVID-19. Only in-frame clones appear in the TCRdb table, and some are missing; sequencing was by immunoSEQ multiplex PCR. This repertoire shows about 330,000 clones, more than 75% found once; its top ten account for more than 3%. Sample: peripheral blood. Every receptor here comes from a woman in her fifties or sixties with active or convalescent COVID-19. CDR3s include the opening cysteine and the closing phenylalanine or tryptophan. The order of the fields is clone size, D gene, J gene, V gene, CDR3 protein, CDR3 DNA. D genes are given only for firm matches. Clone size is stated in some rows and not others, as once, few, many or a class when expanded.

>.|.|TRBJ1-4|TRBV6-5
CASSSGTYEKLFF
TGTGCCAGCAGCTCTGGGACTTATGAAAAACTGTTTTTT
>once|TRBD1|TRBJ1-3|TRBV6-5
CASSQQGPGNTIYF
TGTGCCAGCAGCCAACAGGGGCCTGGAAACACCATATATTTT
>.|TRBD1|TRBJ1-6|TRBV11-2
CASSVQGGGYNSPLHF
TGTGCCAGCAGCGTTCAGGGGGGCGGATATAATTCACCCCTCCACTTT
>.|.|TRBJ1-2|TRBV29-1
CSADGRGYGYTF
TGCAGCGCCGACGGTAGGGGATATGGCTACACCTTC
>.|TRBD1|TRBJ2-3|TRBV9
CASSAQGMGTDTQYF
TGTGCCAGCAGCGCACAGGGGATGGGCACAGATACGCAGTATTTT
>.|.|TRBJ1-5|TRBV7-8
CASSLVGGYSNQPQHF
TGTGCCAGCAGCTTAGTGGGGGGTTATAGCAATCAGCCCCAGCATTTT
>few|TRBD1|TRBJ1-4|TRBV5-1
CASSRGQGEKLFF
TGCGCCAGCAGCAGGGGACAGGGAGAAAAACTGTTTTTT
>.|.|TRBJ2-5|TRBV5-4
CASSLITGRQETQYF
TGTGCCAGCAGCTTAATAACAGGGCGTCAAGAGACCCAGTACTTC
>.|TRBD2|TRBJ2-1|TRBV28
CATTGTRAYNEQFF
TGTGCCACTACAGGGACTAGGGCCTACAATGAGCAGTTCTTC
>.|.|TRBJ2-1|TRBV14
CASSKAASAGGYNEQFF
TGTGCCAGCAGCAAAGCCGCTAGCGCTGGGGGATACAATGAGCAGTTCTTC
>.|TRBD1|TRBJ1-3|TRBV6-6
CASRAGQAGNTIYF
TGTGCCAGCAGGGCGGGACAGGCTGGAAACACCATATATTTT
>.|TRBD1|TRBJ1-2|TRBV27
CASRFRDRGPGYTF
TGTGCCAGCAGGTTCCGGGACAGGGGGCCGGGCTACACCTTC
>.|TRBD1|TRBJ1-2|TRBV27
CASSLLPGQGSGANYGYTF
TGTGCCAGCAGTTTATTACCGGGACAGGGGAGTGGAGCTAACTATGGCTACACCTTC
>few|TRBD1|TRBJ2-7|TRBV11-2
CASSTSDRGYEQYF
TGTGCCAGCAGTACCTCGGACAGGGGCTACGAGCAGTACTTC
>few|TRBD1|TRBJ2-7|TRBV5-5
CASSWRTGDYEQYF
TGTGCCAGCAGCTGGAGGACAGGAGACTACGAGCAGTACTTC
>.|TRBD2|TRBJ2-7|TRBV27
CASSLNFIYAAGVGGEQYF
TGTGCCAGCAGTTTAAATTTTATATACGCGGCGGGAGTAGGTGGCGAGCAGTACTTC
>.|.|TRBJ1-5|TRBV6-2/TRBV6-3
CASSAYRAQPQHF
TGTGCCAGCAGTGCATACAGGGCGCAGCCCCAGCATTTT
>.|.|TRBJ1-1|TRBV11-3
CASSLDGGGGEAFF
TGTGCCAGCAGCTTAGATGGGGGAGGAGGGGAAGCTTTCTTT